This T cell receptor (beta chain) came from a study of shared T cell receptors in the human thymus. The repertoire was sequenced with immunoSEQ multiplex PCR; TCRdb's copy has only in-frame clones and lacks some. Found here are under 850,000 clones, roughly 90% of them singletons; the top ten hold 0.0095% to 0.013%. CDR3 length: 15 amino acids. V shed 1 base and J shed 6 bases, with 16 bases lying between them. Germline-derived CDR1 and CDR2 are SGHTA and FQGNSA. A further study also used this sample, focusing on human thymus T cells. That source reports: Infants, healthy and Finnish, who were having corrective surgery for congenital heart defects served as donors. Resected material from corrective heart surgery provided the thymus tissue analysed. Apparent skewing of V and J gene usage characterized both thymic and blood repertoires.

The sequencing input was thymocytes. This receptor was taken from a boy younger than two with a congenital heart defect. This chain uses TRBV7-2 with TRBJ2-7; possibly TRBD2 for D (5 bases). The CDR3 reads CASSLDNGISGEQYF. The CDR3 DNA follows: TGTGCCAGCAGCTTAGACAACGGGATCTCCGGCGAGCAGTACTTC.